This passage covers 4 T cell receptor beta chains from one sample sequenced in a study of blood T cell repertoires in COVID-19 (dated by TCRdb to 2020 to 2021). Libraries were constructed by the immunoSEQ multiplex PCR assay. Here the immuneACCESS table is served through TCRdb, limited to in-frame sequences with V and J called. Missing clones are a known gap in these copies; in checked studies unresolved V genes cover under half, and the rest lacks a known reason. The sample table lists about 220,000 clones, less than 85% of them with a count of one. About 7.2% of the sample is taken by the ten largest. Sequenced: peripheral blood. These receptor sequences come from a woman aged 65 to 85 with acute or convalescent COVID-19.

The chain is built from TRBV12-3 or TRBV12-4 and TRBJ2-2; D is unresolved. This CDR3 has 11 amino acids. V was trimmed by 4 bases and J by 5 bases, leaving 2 bases between them. In DNA form, the CDR3 reads TGTGCCAGCAGTTCGACCGGGGAGCTGTTTTTT. This codes for CASSSTGELFF.

V is TRBV27 and J is TRBJ1-5; D ambiguous. V shed 7 bases and J shed 5 bases, with 24 bases lying between them. Germline V lookup: CDR1 MNHEY, CDR2 SMNVEV (reference sequence). The CDR3 is 17 residues long. CDR3 DNA sequence: TGTGCCAGCACCCCCGCGGCACCGATTACACCCGATCAGCCCCAGCATTTT. Protein sequence: CASTPAAPITPDQPQHF.

V and J are TRBV10-3 and TRBJ2-7; D is possibly TRBD2 (5 bases). Trimming left V 8 bases short and J 3 bases short, with 11 bases between. CDR1 is ENHRY and CDR2 is SYGVKD in the germline V gene. This CDR3 has 12 amino acids. CDR3 nucleotides: TGTGCCATCCGGGGTCTTAACTACGAGCAGTACTTC. This sequence encodes CAIRGLNYEQYF.

This sequence joins TRBV7-2 and TRBJ2-2, with D uncertain. V lost 4 bases to trimming and J lost 3 bases, with 3 bases between them. This CDR3 has 12 residues. Germline CDR1 is SGHTA and CDR2 is FQGNSA. CDR3 amino acids: CASSSYTGELFF. The CDR3 DNA reads TGTGCCAGCAGCTCCTACACCGGGGAGCTGTTTTTT.